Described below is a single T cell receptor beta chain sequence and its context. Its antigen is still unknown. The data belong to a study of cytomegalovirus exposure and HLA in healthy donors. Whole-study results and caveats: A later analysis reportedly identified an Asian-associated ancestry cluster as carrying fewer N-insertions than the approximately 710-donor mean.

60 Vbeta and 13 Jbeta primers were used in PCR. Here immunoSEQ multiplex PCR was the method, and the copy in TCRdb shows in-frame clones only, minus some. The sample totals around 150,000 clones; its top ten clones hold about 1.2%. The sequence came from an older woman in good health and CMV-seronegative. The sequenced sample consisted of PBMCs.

This chain's CDR3 is CLTGGGAPGNEQYF. The DNA for the CDR3 is TGTCTGACCGGAGGCGGGGCCCCGGGTAACGAGCAGTACTTC. The chain has TRBV6-1 and TRBJ2-5, with D possibly matching TRBD2 (6 bases). The J call may be in error: the DNA end matches TRBJ2-7 better. The CDR3 loop spans 14 amino acids. In germline, CDR1 is MNHNS, CDR2 SASEGT.